The T cell receptor beta chain described here comes from a study of blood T cells in healthy people across ages. Points from the study as a whole: Expanded clonotype shifts may have been confounded, as the donors had an unknown CMV status. Age advanced and TCR beta diversity per million T cells fell, roughly linearly.

Germline assignment: CDR1 SQVTM and CDR2 ANQGSEA. The CDR3 spans 13 residues. Trimming left V 2 bases short and J 3 bases short, with 8 bases between. This clonotype was seen many times. Its antigen is still unknown. Next came a second PCR, run for about 7 to 12 cycles, which used a sample-barcoded 5' primer along with a J-beta primer mix. Each CDR3 protein gets one entry after TCRdb re-called the 5' RACE reads with MiXCR. The profile shows around 820,000 distinct CDR3 sequences, 20% to 30% of them singletons. A further study also used this sample, focusing on T cells of mothers and their children. That source reports: Added by the second PCR's M1S primer were sample barcodes and 2-4 random nucleotides. The authors detected no persistent microchimeric T cell clones.

The receptor comes from a boy aged 5-17 years in good health. This chain connects TRBV29-1 to TRBJ2-4; D possibly corresponds to TRBD2 (5 bases). Material: blood. The DNA of the CDR3 is TGCAGCGTTGAACTGGGGAGCAAAAACATTCAGTACTTC. As protein: CSVELGSKNIQYF.